This T cell receptor beta chain was recovered during a study of T-cell memory formation after mild COVID-19. Sample barcodes and UMIs were carried by the TCR alpha and TCR beta cDNA libraries that 5'RACE generated with constant-segment primers. TCRdb re-called the 5' RACE reads through MiXCR, storing one row per CDR3 protein. In the table there are about 400,000 distinct CDR3 sequences, under 15% of which are singletons. Only a few counts were recorded for this clonotype. Germline CDR1 KGHSH, CDR2 LQKENI. The CDR3 has 14 amino acids. The V gene end was trimmed by 3 bases and the J gene end by 3 bases; junction bases not matched to a gene: 1.

This clonotype originated in a man between 18 and 35 years old who had mild COVID-19 (a few samples of this study predate the infection). Cell type and time point are not known. The chain combines TRBV18 with TRBJ2-7; 11 bases fit TRBD2. The sample was PBMCs or a T cell subset sorted from them (not recorded which). The CDR3 sequence: CASSPGLAVYEQYF. The CDR3 region has the DNA TGTGCCAGCTCACCGGGACTAGCGGTCTACGAGCAGTACTTC.